This T cell receptor beta chain was documented in a study of blood T cell repertoires in COVID-19. Study details: T cells, B-cell-depleted T cells, or PBMCs supplied cDNA or gDNA.

Germline assignment: CDR1 MGHRA and CDR2 YSYEKL. There are 15 residues in the CDR3. V shed 4 bases and J shed 0 bases, with 12 bases lying between them. Sequencing was performed with immunoSEQ multiplex PCR; in TCRdb, only in-frame clones are kept and a portion is missing. Here the sample spans 350,000 to 450,000 clones, approximately 81% being singletons. The rearrangement links TRBV4-1 to TRBJ1-1; D perhaps matches TRBD1 (5 bases). The clonotype was recovered from a woman younger than 30 with acute or convalescent COVID-19. Sequencing was performed on peripheral blood. The CDR3, as DNA: TGCGCCAGCAGCCTATTGGGACTGATGAACACTGAAGCTTTCTTT. This codes for CASSLLGLMNTEAFF.